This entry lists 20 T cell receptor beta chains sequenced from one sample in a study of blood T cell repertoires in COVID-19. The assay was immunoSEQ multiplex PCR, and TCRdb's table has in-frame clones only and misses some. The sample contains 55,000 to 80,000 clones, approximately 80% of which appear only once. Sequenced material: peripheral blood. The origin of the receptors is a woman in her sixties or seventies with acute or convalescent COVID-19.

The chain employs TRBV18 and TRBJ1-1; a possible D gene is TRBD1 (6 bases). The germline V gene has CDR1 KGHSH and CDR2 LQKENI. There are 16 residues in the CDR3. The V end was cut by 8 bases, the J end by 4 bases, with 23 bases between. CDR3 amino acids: CASTTALQGEGTEAFF. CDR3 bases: TGTGCCAGCACAACAGCGCTACAGGGTGAAGGCACTGAAGCTTTCTTT.

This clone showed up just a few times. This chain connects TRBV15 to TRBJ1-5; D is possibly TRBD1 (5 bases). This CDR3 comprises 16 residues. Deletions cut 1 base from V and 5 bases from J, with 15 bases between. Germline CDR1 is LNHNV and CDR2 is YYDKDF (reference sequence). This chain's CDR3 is CATSRAGPRVDQPQHF. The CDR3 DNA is TGTGCCACCAGCAGAGCTGGGCCCAGGGTGGATCAGCCCCAGCATTTT.

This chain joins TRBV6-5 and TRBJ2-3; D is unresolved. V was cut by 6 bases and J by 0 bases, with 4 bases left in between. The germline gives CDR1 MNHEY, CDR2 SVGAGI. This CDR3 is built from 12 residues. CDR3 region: CASRGSTDTQYF. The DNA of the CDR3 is TGTGCCAGCAGGGGCAGCACAGATACGCAGTATTTT.

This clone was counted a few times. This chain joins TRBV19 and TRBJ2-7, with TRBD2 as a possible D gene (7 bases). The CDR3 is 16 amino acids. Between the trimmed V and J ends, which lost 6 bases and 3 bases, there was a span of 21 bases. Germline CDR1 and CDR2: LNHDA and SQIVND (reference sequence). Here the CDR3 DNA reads TGTGCCAGTAGCCGACGGTTGGGGGGGCCTAGCTACGAGCAGTACTTC. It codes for CASSRRLGGPSYEQYF.

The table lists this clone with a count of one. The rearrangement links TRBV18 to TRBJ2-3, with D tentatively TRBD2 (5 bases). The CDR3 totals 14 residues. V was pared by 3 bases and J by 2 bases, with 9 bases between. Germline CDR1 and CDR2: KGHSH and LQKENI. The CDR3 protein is CASSPSGITDTQYF. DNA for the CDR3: TGTGCCAGCTCACCGTCGGGGATCACAGATACGCAGTATTTT.

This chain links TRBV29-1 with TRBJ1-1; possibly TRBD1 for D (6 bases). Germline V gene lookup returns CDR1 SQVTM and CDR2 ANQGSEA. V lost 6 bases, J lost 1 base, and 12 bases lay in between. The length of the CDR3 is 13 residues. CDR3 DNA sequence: TGCAGCGTCCGCAGGGGCACGAACACTGAAGCTTTCTTT. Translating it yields CSVRRGTNTEAFF.

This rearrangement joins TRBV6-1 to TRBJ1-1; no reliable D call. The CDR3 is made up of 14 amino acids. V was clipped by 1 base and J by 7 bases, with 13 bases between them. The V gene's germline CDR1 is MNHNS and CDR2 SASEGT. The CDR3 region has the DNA TGTGCCAGCAGTGAAGGTAGAGTGCGGCATGAAGCTTTCTTT. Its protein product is CASSEGRVRHEAFF.

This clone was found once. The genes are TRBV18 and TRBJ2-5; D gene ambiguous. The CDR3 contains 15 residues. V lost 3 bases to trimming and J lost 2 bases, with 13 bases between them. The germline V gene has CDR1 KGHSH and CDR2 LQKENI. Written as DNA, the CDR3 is TGTGCCAGCTCACCCCCTCGCGGATCACAAGAGACCCAGTACTTC. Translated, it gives CASSPPRGSQETQYF. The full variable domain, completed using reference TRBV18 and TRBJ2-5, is NAGVMQNPRHLVRRRGQEARLRCSPMKGHSHVYWYRQLPEEGLKFMVYLQKENIIDESGMPKERFSAEFPKEGPSILRIQQVVRGDSAAYFCASSPPRGSQETQYFGPGTRLLVL.

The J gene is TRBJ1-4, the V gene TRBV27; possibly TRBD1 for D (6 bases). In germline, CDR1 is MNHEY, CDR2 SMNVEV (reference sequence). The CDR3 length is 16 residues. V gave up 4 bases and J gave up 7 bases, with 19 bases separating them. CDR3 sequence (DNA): TGTGCCAGCAGTTGGGGACACTCCAGGGTGGGTGAAAAACTGTTTTTT. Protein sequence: CASSWGHSRVGEKLFF. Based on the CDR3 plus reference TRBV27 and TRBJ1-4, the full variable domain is EAQVTQNPRYLITVTGKKLTVTCSQNMNHEYMSWYRQDPGLGLRQIYYSMNVEVTDKGDVPEGYKVSRKEKRNFPLILESPSPNQTSLYFCASSWGHSRVGEKLFFGSGTQLSVL.

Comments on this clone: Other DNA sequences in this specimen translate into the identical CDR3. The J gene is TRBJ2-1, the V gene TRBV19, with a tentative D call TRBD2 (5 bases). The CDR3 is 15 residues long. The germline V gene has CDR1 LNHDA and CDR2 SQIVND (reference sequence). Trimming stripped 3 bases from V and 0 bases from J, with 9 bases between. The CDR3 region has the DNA TGTGCCAGTAGTATCACGGGAAGCTCCTACAATGAGCAGTTCTTC. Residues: CASSITGSSYNEQFF.

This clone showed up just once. The CDR3 is CASSFGTSGTGEQFF. CDR3 DNA: TGTGCCAGCAGCTTCGGGACTAGCGGGACGGGTGAGCAGTTCTTC. The chain combines TRBV7-8 with TRBJ2-1; 13 positions match TRBD2. In germline, CDR1 is SGHVS, CDR2 FQNEAQ. The ends lost 3 bases at V and 9 bases at J; junction bases unmatched: 5. The CDR3 sequence is 15 residues long.

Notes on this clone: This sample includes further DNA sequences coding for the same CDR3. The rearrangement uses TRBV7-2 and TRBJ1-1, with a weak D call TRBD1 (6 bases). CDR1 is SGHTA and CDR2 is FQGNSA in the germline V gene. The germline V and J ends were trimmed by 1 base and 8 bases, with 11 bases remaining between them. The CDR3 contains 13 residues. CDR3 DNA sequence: TGTGCCAGCAGCTTAGGGGGAGGGACAGAAGCTTTCTTT. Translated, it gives CASSLGGGTEAFF.

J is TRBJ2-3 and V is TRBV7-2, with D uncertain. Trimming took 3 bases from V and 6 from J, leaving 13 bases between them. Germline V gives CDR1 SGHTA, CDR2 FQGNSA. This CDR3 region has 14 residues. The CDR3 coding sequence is TGTGCCAGCAGCTTTTCCAACATGAGGGATACGCAGTATTTT. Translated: CASSFSNMRDTQYF.

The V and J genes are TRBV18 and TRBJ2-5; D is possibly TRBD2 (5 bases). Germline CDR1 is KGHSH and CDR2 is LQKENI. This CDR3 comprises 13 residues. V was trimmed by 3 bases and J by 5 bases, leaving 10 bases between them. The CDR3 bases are TGTGCCAGCTCACCCCCCACTAGGGAGACCCAGTACTTC. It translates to CASSPPTRETQYF.

The chain's CDR3 is CAWSVSGSEQYF. The CDR3 DNA sequence: TGTGCCTGGAGTGTATCCGGGTCAGAGCAGTACTTC. The rearrangement links TRBV30 to TRBJ2-7; D not resolved. Germline assignment: CDR1 GTSNPN and CDR2 SVGIG (reference sequence). With 0 bases removed from V and 7 bases from J, the gap between germline ends came to 10 bases. The CDR3 extends over 12 amino acids.

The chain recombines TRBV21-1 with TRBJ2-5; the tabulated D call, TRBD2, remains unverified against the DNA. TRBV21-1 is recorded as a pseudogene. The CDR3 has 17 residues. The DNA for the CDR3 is TGTGCCAGCAGCAAAGTTTGGGGGACTAGCGGGCAAGAGACCCAGTACTTC. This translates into CASSKVWGTSGQETQYF.

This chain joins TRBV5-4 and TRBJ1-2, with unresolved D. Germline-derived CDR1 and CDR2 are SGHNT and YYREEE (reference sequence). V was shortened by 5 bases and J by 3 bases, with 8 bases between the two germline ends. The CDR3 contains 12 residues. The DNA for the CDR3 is TGTGCCAGCAGTCAGGACTACTATGGCTACACCTTC. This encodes CASSQDYYGYTF.

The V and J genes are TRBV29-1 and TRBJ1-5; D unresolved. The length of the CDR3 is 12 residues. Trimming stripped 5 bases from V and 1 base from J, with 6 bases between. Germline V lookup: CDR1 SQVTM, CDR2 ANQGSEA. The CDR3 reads CSVSGSNQPQHF. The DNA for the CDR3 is TGCAGCGTTTCGGGGAGCAATCAGCCCCAGCATTTT.

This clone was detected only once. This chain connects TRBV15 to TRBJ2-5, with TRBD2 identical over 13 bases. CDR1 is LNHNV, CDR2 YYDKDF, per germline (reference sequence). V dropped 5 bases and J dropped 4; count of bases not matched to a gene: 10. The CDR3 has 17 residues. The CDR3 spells CATSSGMGLAGPETQYF. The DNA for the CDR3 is TGTGCCACCAGCTCCGGGATGGGACTAGCGGGGCCAGAGACCCAGTACTTC.

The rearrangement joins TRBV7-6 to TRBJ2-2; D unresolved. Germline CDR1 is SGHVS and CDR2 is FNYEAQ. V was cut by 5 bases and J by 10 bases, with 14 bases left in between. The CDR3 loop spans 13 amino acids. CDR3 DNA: TGTGCCAGCAGCCCTCTGGCGAGACAGGAGCTGTTTTTT. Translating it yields CASSPLARQELFF.